What follows describes a single T cell receptor beta chain. These data belong to a study of blood T cell repertoires in COVID-19. Study overall: The origin of the acute and convalescent COVID-19 samples was the United States, Italy and Spain. PBMCs, B-cell-depleted T cells, or T cells were the source of the cDNA or gDNA that made up the material.

Trimming at V came to 4 bases and at J to 2 bases, leaving 4 bases not matched to a gene. CDR3 size: 15 residues. Germline values: CDR1 MNHEY, CDR2 SVGAGI. Per the study methods: Nucleated cell number was recorded as an estimate derived from reference gene primer amplification. Using immunoSEQ multiplex PCR, the repertoire was profiled, and TCRdb retains in-frame clones only, with some absent. The D gene and trimming were derived from the DNA, and the V and J assignments and clone size from that table. The sample has 300,000 to 350,000 clones; around 91% are singletons. Material for sequencing was peripheral blood. The V and J genes are TRBV6-5 and TRBJ1-3; 8 nucleotides agree with TRBD1. The sequence came from a woman younger than 30 who had recovered from COVID-19. The CDR3 loop is CASSLGQVTGNTIYF. The CDR3 DNA reads TGTGCCAGCAGTTTGGGACAGGTCACTGGAAACACCATATATTTT.